A selection of T cell receptor beta chains follows, all from one sample in a study of chemoradiotherapy in HPV16-positive cancers. TCRdb's table, derived via immunoSEQ multiplex PCR, lists solely in-frame clones and lacks some. The table includes over 7,000 clones, around 80% detected once. The sample here was taken from a patient who underwent chemoradiotherapy. These receptors came from a human donor with HPV-associated anogenital cancer. Both conserved end residues are part of each CDR3. Each record gives: D gene, V gene, J gene, clone size, CDR3 DNA, CDR3 protein. D genes are given only for firm matches. Size values are once, few and many counts, or a class for expanded clones, and some rows have none.

D gene: TRBD2
V gene: TRBV28
J gene: TRBJ2-1
clone size: NA
CDR3 DNA: TGTGCCAGCAGTTCATTGACTAGCAGGGACTACAATGAGCAGTTCTTC
CDR3 protein: CASSSLTSRDYNEQFF

D gene: TRBD2
V gene: TRBV28
J gene: TRBJ2-5
clone size: NA
CDR3 DNA: TGTGCCAGCGGACTAGCTGGAACGGTGGAAGAGACCCAGTACTTC
CDR3 protein: CASGLAGTVEETQYF

D gene: NA
V gene: TRBV5-1
J gene: TRBJ2-3
clone size: NA
CDR3 DNA: TGCGCCAGCAGCGTTCGGGATACGCAGTATTTT
CDR3 protein: CASSVRDTQYF

D gene: TRBD1
V gene: TRBV4-3
J gene: TRBJ1-2
clone size: NA
CDR3 DNA: TGCGCCAGCAGCCCGAAATTCCGGGACAGGCTATTCTATGGCTACACCTTC
CDR3 protein: CASSPKFRDRLFYGYTF

D gene: NA
V gene: TRBV6-6
J gene: TRBJ1-3
clone size: NA
CDR3 DNA: TGTGCCAGCCGTTCTGGAAACACCATATATTTT
CDR3 protein: CASRSGNTIYF

D gene: TRBD2
V gene: TRBV5-4
J gene: TRBJ2-5
clone size: NA
CDR3 DNA: TGTGCCAGCAGCTTGGGGAGCGGGAGTGAAGAGACCCAGTACTTC
CDR3 protein: CASSLGSGSEETQYF

D gene: TRBD1
V gene: TRBV18
J gene: TRBJ1-5
clone size: NA
CDR3 DNA: TGTGCCAGCTCACCACAGGGGGCCCAGCCCCAGCATTTT
CDR3 protein: CASSPQGAQPQHF

D gene: NA
V gene: TRBV4-1
J gene: TRBJ2-4
clone size: few
CDR3 DNA: TGCGCCAGCAGCAGCCCCGGGCGCCAGAACATTCAGTACTTC
CDR3 protein: CASSSPGRQNIQYF

D gene: NA
V gene: TRBV7-9
J gene: TRBJ2-3
clone size: NA
CDR3 DNA: TGTGCCAGCAGCTTTACTCCTGGATCCAGCACAGATACGCAGTATTTT
CDR3 protein: CASSFTPGSSTDTQYF

D gene: NA
V gene: TRBV29-1
J gene: TRBJ2-1
clone size: NA
CDR3 DNA: TGCAGCGTCCGCCCAGGCTCGGGGTACAATGAGCAGTTCTTC
CDR3 protein: CSVRPGSGYNEQFF

D gene: NA
V gene: TRBV19
J gene: TRBJ2-1
clone size: NA
CDR3 DNA: TGTGTCCACATCCCGGCCAGCTCCTACAATGAGCAGTTCTTC
CDR3 protein: CVHIPASSYNEQFF

D gene: TRBD1
V gene: TRBV6-1
J gene: TRBJ2-3
clone size: NA
CDR3 DNA: TGTGCCAGCAGGGAGGGGACAGGGGACACAGATACGCAGTATTTT
CDR3 protein: CASREGTGDTDTQYF

D gene: TRBD1
V gene: TRBV4-3
J gene: TRBJ2-5
clone size: NA
CDR3 DNA: TGCGCCAGCAGCCGGGACAGGGAAGAGACCCAGTACTTC
CDR3 protein: CASSRDREETQYF

D gene: TRBD1
V gene: TRBV30
J gene: TRBJ2-7
clone size: NA
CDR3 DNA: TGTGCCTGGAGTGTTTCACAGGGGGGCTACGAGCAGTACTTC
CDR3 protein: CAWSVSQGGYEQYF

D gene: TRBD2
V gene: TRBV13
J gene: TRBJ2-1
clone size: NA
CDR3 DNA: TGTGCCAGCAGCGATTCCCCCTTCGGACTAGCGGGAGCCGCGAATGAGCAGTTCTTC
CDR3 protein: CASSDSPFGLAGAANEQFF

D gene: TRBD1
V gene: TRBV10-3
J gene: TRBJ2-3
clone size: NA
CDR3 DNA: TGTGCCATCAGAGAGACTACAGGGGGGTCAGATACGCAGTATTTT
CDR3 protein: CAIRETTGGSDTQYF

D gene: NA
V gene: TRBV11-2
J gene: TRBJ1-6
clone size: NA
CDR3 DNA: TGTGCCAGCAGCTTAGAGGACCCGGCGCTGGCAAATTCACCCCTCCACTTT
CDR3 protein: CASSLEDPALANSPLHF

D gene: NA
V gene: TRBV7-2
J gene: TRBJ2-2
clone size: NA
CDR3 DNA: TGTGCCAGCAGCTTAGCGATCAACACCGGGGAGCTGTTTTTT
CDR3 protein: CASSLAINTGELFF

D gene: NA
V gene: TRBV30
J gene: TRBJ2-1
clone size: few
CDR3 DNA: TGTGCCTGGGGGATAGCGCCCCACAATGAGCAGTTCTTC
CDR3 protein: CAWGIAPHNEQFF

D gene: NA
V gene: TRBV28
J gene: TRBJ2-7
clone size: NA
CDR3 DNA: TGTGCCAGCAGTTCGGTAGGGGCGGACTACGAGCAGTACTTC
CDR3 protein: CASSSVGADYEQYF

D gene: TRBD1
V gene: TRBV30
J gene: TRBJ1-1
clone size: NA
CDR3 DNA: TGTGCCTGGAGTTCTTGGGAGGACAGGCCGAACACTGAAGCTTTCTTT
CDR3 protein: CAWSSWEDRPNTEAFF

D gene: NA
V gene: TRBV7-6
J gene: TRBJ1-1
clone size: NA
CDR3 DNA: TGTGCCAGCAGCTTAGTTCAGCAGAACACTGAAGCTTTCTTT
CDR3 protein: CASSLVQQNTEAFF

D gene: NA
V gene: TRBV5-1
J gene: TRBJ1-2
clone size: NA
CDR3 DNA: TGCGCCAGCAGCTCCCGGGTCGGCGGCTATGGCTACACCTTC
CDR3 protein: CASSSRVGGYGYTF

D gene: NA
V gene: TRBV5-6
J gene: TRBJ2-2
clone size: large
CDR3 DNA: TGTGCCAGCAGCTTGGGTGTTTCGGCCGGGGAGCTGTTTTTT
CDR3 protein: CASSLGVSAGELFF

D gene: TRBD1
V gene: TRBV19
J gene: TRBJ1-2
clone size: NA
CDR3 DNA: TGTGCCAGTAGCACGGGACAGGGGGGCTATGGCTACACCTTC
CDR3 protein: CASSTGQGGYGYTF

D gene: NA
V gene: TRBV7-2
J gene: TRBJ2-3
clone size: NA
CDR3 DNA: TGTGCCAGCAGCCAGGTCACAGATACGCAGTATTTT
CDR3 protein: CASSQVTDTQYF

D gene: NA
V gene: TRBV28
J gene: TRBJ2-7
clone size: NA
CDR3 DNA: TGTGCCAGCACTTATAAGGACGAGCAGTACTTC
CDR3 protein: CASTYKDEQYF

D gene: NA
V gene: TRBV11-3
J gene: TRBJ2-5
clone size: NA
CDR3 DNA: TGTGCCAGCAGCTTAGGACCGGCGGAGACCCAGTACTTC
CDR3 protein: CASSLGPAETQYF

D gene: NA
V gene: TRBV21-1
J gene: TRBJ2-1
clone size: NA
CDR3 DNA: TGTGCCAGCAGCACCCCTGTAGGGCGGGAGGGGGTTTGTGAGCAGTTCTTC
CDR3 protein: CASSTPVGREGVCEQFF

D gene: NA
V gene: TRBV29-1
J gene: TRBJ1-1
clone size: NA
CDR3 DNA: TGCAGCGTTGCCGGGGTCTTAAACACTGAAGCTTTCTTT
CDR3 protein: CSVAGVLNTEAFF

D gene: TRBD1
V gene: TRBV6-6
J gene: TRBJ2-7
clone size: NA
CDR3 DNA: TGTGCCAGCACCTTGGACAGGGGGACCCCCTACGAGCAGTACTTC
CDR3 protein: CASTLDRGTPYEQYF

D gene: NA
V gene: TRBV15
J gene: TRBJ2-7
clone size: NA
CDR3 DNA: TGTGCCACCAGCAGAGGGACGGGTGCCTACGAGCAGTACTTC
CDR3 protein: CATSRGTGAYEQYF

D gene: TRBD2
V gene: TRBV7-9
J gene: TRBJ2-1
clone size: NA
CDR3 DNA: TGTGCCAGCAGCCCTCCCGACCGGCTAGCGGCCTACAATGAGCAGTTCTTC
CDR3 protein: CASSPPDRLAAYNEQFF

D gene: TRBD2
V gene: TRBV5-5
J gene: TRBJ2-7
clone size: NA
CDR3 DNA: TGTGCCAGCAGCTTGTTTAGCGGGGAGTACGAGCAGTACTTC
CDR3 protein: CASSLFSGEYEQYF

D gene: NA
V gene: TRBV6-5
J gene: TRBJ1-1
clone size: NA
CDR3 DNA: TGTGCCAGCAGTTACTCGCTTTTAATGAACACTGAAGCTTTCTTT
CDR3 protein: CASSYSLLMNTEAFF

D gene: NA
V gene: TRBV21-1
J gene: TRBJ2-3
clone size: NA
CDR3 DNA: TGTGCCAGCAGCAAATCGCGGGGGCAACCAGATACGCAGTATTTT
CDR3 protein: CASSKSRGQPDTQYF

D gene: TRBD1
V gene: TRBV15
J gene: TRBJ1-4
clone size: few
CDR3 DNA: TGTGCCACCAGCAGCTGGGACAGGGAGCGGGAAAAACTGTTTTTT
CDR3 protein: CATSSWDREREKLFF

D gene: TRBD1
V gene: TRBV7-9
J gene: TRBJ1-1
clone size: few
CDR3 DNA: TGTGCCAGCAGCTTCACAGGGGGCAGCACTGAAGCTTTCTTT
CDR3 protein: CASSFTGGSTEAFF

D gene: NA
V gene: TRBV5-6
J gene: TRBJ2-5
clone size: NA
CDR3 DNA: TGTGCCAGCAGCTTGGTTACGGGTAAAGAGACCCAGTACTTC
CDR3 protein: CASSLVTGKETQYF

D gene: NA
V gene: TRBV15
J gene: TRBJ2-3
clone size: NA
CDR3 DNA: TGTGCCACCAGCAGAGGGGGTTTCACAGATACGCAGTATTTT
CDR3 protein: CATSRGGFTDTQYF

D gene: NA
V gene: TRBV7-2
J gene: TRBJ1-5
clone size: once
CDR3 DNA: TGTGCCAGCAGCGCACGAGGGGGGAGGAGCAATCAGCCCCAGCATTTT
CDR3 protein: CASSARGGRSNQPQHF

D gene: NA
V gene: TRBV9
J gene: TRBJ2-5
clone size: NA
CDR3 DNA: TGTGCCAGCAGCGTAGGGGGGGAGACCCAGTACTTC
CDR3 protein: CASSVGGETQYF

D gene: NA
V gene: TRBV9
J gene: TRBJ2-7
clone size: NA
CDR3 DNA: TGTGCCAGCAGCGGACTCACAGACGAGCAGTACTTC
CDR3 protein: CASSGLTDEQYF

D gene: TRBD2
V gene: TRBV29-1
J gene: TRBJ2-1
clone size: NA
CDR3 DNA: TGCAGCGTTAGAAAAGGGACTAGCGCGGTGGATGAGCAGTTCTTC
CDR3 protein: CSVRKGTSAVDEQFF

D gene: NA
V gene: TRBV6-1
J gene: TRBJ1-1
clone size: NA
CDR3 DNA: TGTGCCAGCGCCTCGGGGGATGCTTTCTTT
CDR3 protein: CASASGDAFF

D gene: NA
V gene: TRBV6-1
J gene: TRBJ1-5
clone size: NA
CDR3 DNA: TGTGCCAGCAGTGAAATGGCAGACATAGCAGGGCAGCCCCAGCATTTT
CDR3 protein: CASSEMADIAGQPQHF

D gene: TRBD2
V gene: TRBV9
J gene: TRBJ2-7
clone size: NA
CDR3 DNA: TGTGCCAGCAGCGTAGGAGCGGGAGGGCCCCACGAGCAGTACTTC
CDR3 protein: CASSVGAGGPHEQYF

D gene: TRBD2
V gene: TRBV6-5
J gene: TRBJ2-7
clone size: NA
CDR3 DNA: TGTGCCAGCAGTCTAAGCGGGAGGGGTACCTACGAGCAGTACTTC
CDR3 protein: CASSLSGRGTYEQYF

D gene: TRBD1
V gene: TRBV5-4
J gene: TRBJ2-7
clone size: NA
CDR3 DNA: TGTGCCAGCAGCTTGGACAGGGGGAGCTCCTACGAGCAGTACTTC
CDR3 protein: CASSLDRGSSYEQYF

D gene: NA
V gene: TRBV6-6
J gene: TRBJ1-3
clone size: NA
CDR3 DNA: TGTGCCAGCAGTACTGCTGGAAACACCATATATTTT
CDR3 protein: CASSTAGNTIYF

D gene: NA
V gene: TRBV4-1
J gene: TRBJ1-5
clone size: NA
CDR3 DNA: TGCGCCAGCAGCCAAGGGCAGTACAATCAGCCCCAGCATTTT
CDR3 protein: CASSQGQYNQPQHF

D gene: TRBD2
V gene: TRBV5-1
J gene: TRBJ2-3
clone size: NA
CDR3 DNA: TGCGCCAGCAGCTCAGGGACTAGCGGTCGCACAGATACGCAGTATTTT
CDR3 protein: CASSSGTSGRTDTQYF

D gene: NA
V gene: TRBV19
J gene: TRBJ1-1
clone size: NA
CDR3 DNA: TGTGCCAGTAGTATTGACAAACACACTGAAGCTTTCTTT
CDR3 protein: CASSIDKHTEAFF

D gene: NA
V gene: TRBV4-2
J gene: TRBJ2-2
clone size: NA
CDR3 DNA: TGTGCCAGCAGCCCGGGACTGGTGAACACCGGGGAGCTGTTTTTT
CDR3 protein: CASSPGLVNTGELFF